One sample yielded the 16 T cell receptor beta chains listed below, sequenced in a study of shared clonotypes between healthy human individuals. The repertoire was sequenced with immunoSEQ multiplex PCR; TCRdb's copy has only in-frame clones and lacks some. The data contain about 1 million clones, around 76% of them seen just once; the ten biggest clones take up about 1.5%. The sample comprised memory CD4+ T cells sorted from blood. As to subset: CD45RA-negative fraction. The receptors come from a man between 18 and 29 years old in good health.

The genes are TRBV7-9 and TRBJ2-2; D unresolved. Germline V gene data show CDR1 as SEHNR and CDR2 as FQNEAQ (reference sequence). CDR3 size: 16 residues. The V end was cut by 5 bases, the J end by 4 bases, with 17 bases between. The CDR3 loop is CASSPRFRASTGELFF. For the CDR3, the DNA is TGTGCCAGCAGCCCCCGTTTCCGGGCCTCCACCGGGGAGCTGTTTTTT.

The chain links TRBV30 to TRBJ2-7; 13 bases are a match to TRBD2. CDR1 is GTSNPN and CDR2 is SVGIG in the germline V gene (reference sequence). The CDR3 covers 13 residues. The V segment lost 6 bases and the J segment 5 bases; nucleotides outside the gene matches: 4. The CDR3 DNA follows: TGTGCCTGCGGACTAGCGGGAGCCCACGAGCAGTACTTC. It encodes CACGLAGAHEQYF. Combining the CDR3 with reference TRBV30 and TRBJ2-7 gives the whole variable domain SQTIHQWPATLVQPVGSPLSLECTVEGTSNPNLYWYRQAAGRGLQLLFYSVGIGQISSEVPQNLSASRPQDRQFILSSKKLLLSDSGFYLCACGLAGAHEQYFGPGTRLTVT.

This clone has more than one count but fewer than ten. The gene calls are TRBV11-2 and TRBJ2-7; 7 bases agree with TRBD1. The CDR3 length is 15 residues. CDR1 is SGHAT, CDR2 FQNNGV, per germline. Trimming took 5 bases from V and 3 from J; bases not matched to a gene: 10. The CDR3 nucleotides are TGTGCCAGCAGCAAGAACCGGGACAGTTTCTACGAGCAGTACTTC. This codes for CASSKNRDSFYEQYF.

The sample holds a few counts of this clone. The chain employs TRBV5-1 and TRBJ1-1; D remains unclear. V was pared by 5 bases and J by 1 base, with 12 bases between. Germline CDR1 is SGHRS and CDR2 is YFSETQ. The CDR3 covers 14 residues. The CDR3 coding sequence is TGCGCCAGCAGAGGAGTCGGCGGGAACACTGAAGCTTTCTTT. Translating gives CASRGVGGNTEAFF.

V gene TRBV5-6 combines with J gene TRBJ1-6, with TRBD1 as a possible D gene (5 bases). The length of the CDR3 is 17 residues. Germline V gene lookup returns CDR1 SGHDT and CDR2 YYEEEE. The germline V and J ends were trimmed by 4 bases and 4 bases, with 18 bases remaining between them. The CDR3 spells CASSPTVGPYYNSPLHF. As DNA, the CDR3 is TGTGCCAGCAGCCCGACTGTGGGGCCTTATTATAATTCACCCCTCCACTTT.

This chain connects TRBV21-1 to TRBJ1-1. TRBV21-1 is shown as a pseudogene. This CDR3 has 14 residues. The CDR3: CASSVRGGRTEAFF. The CDR3 DNA reads TGTGCCAGCAGCGTAAGGGGCGGGAGGACTGAAGCTTTCTTT.

The CDR3 region is CASSDPITGGRETQYF. The CDR3 region has the DNA TGTGCCAGCAGCGATCCAATCACAGGGGGGAGGGAGACCCAGTACTTC. The chain combines TRBV9 with TRBJ2-5, with TRBD1 matching over 8 bases. CDR1 and CDR2 (germline): SGDLS, YYNGEE. This CDR3 is built from 16 residues. V lost 3 bases to trimming and J lost 5 bases; unmatched junction nucleotides: 12.

The chain employs TRBV30 and TRBJ2-5; the match to TRBD2 covers 8 bases. Unmatched junction bases numbered 3, after V lost 1 base and J lost 5 bases. Germline V lookup: CDR1 GTSNPN, CDR2 SVGIG (reference sequence). This CDR3 is built from 13 residues. CDR3 region: CAWSAGTRETQYF. CDR3 nucleotides: TGTGCCTGGAGTGCCGGGACTAGGGAGACCCAGTACTTC.

The table lists this clone with a few counts. The chain employs TRBV5-4 and TRBJ1-6; 11 bases align to TRBD1. Germline assignment: CDR1 SGHNT and CDR2 YYREEE (reference sequence). J gave up 7 bases and V 4 bases, and 4 bases lay outside the gene matches. CDR3 length: 15 residues. The CDR3 DNA sequence: TGTGCCAGCAGCCTCGGGACAGGGGGGAATTCACCCCTCCACTTT. Its protein is CASSLGTGGNSPLHF.

The chain recombines TRBV5-8 with TRBJ2-3; 7 bases align to TRBD1. The V gene end was trimmed by 5 bases and the J gene end by 3 bases; junction bases not matched to a gene: 6. Germline CDR1 reads SGHTS; CDR2 reads YDEGEE. CDR3 length: 14 residues. The CDR3 DNA sequence: TGTGCCAGCAGTAGGGGGCAAGGTACAGATACGCAGTATTTT. This gives the protein CASSRGQGTDTQYF.

J is TRBJ1-5 and V is TRBV28; 12 positions agree with TRBD1. Trimming took 4 bases from V and 6 from J; bases not matched to a gene: 4. This CDR3 contains 15 residues. The germline V gene encodes CDR1 MDHEN and CDR2 SYDVKM. The CDR3, as DNA: TGTGCCAGCAGTTCGGGACAGGGGGCAGGTCAGCCCCAGCATTTT. Protein: CASSSGQGAGQPQHF.

This clone was detected only a few times. A far larger clone is just one base off, so this is likely a read error. V usage is TRBV4-2 and J usage is TRBJ1-2, with D perhaps matching TRBD1 (5 bases). V lost 3 bases and J 4 bases, leaving 9 bases between the germline ends. This CDR3 region has 13 residues. In germline, CDR1 is LGHNA, CDR2 YNFKEQ. The CDR3: CASSHGTGYGYTF. For the CDR3, the DNA is TGTGCCAGCAGCCACGGGACGGGCTATGGCTACACCTTC.

The chain couples TRBV11-3 to TRBJ2-3, with TRBD2 as a possible D gene (6 bases). V dropped 5 bases and J dropped 0 bases, with 12 bases sitting between them. Germline CDR1 reads SGHNT; CDR2 reads YENEEA. The CDR3 sequence is 15 residues long. The CDR3 is CASSTSGESTDTQYF. The CDR3 coding sequence is TGTGCCAGCAGCACTTCGGGGGAAAGCACAGATACGCAGTATTTT.

The chain joins TRBV5-1 to TRBJ2-1, with TRBD1 identical over 8 bases. CDR3 length: 13 amino acids. CDR1 SGHRS and CDR2 YFSETQ come from the germline V gene. V gave up 4 bases and J gave up 6 bases; unmatched junction bases: 3. The CDR3 loop reads CASSPDRANEQFF. The CDR3 nucleotides read TGCGCCAGCAGCCCGGACAGGGCCAATGAGCAGTTCTTC.

This chain connects TRBV6-6 to TRBJ1-1; 7 positions match TRBD1. This CDR3 region has 16 residues. CDR1 is MNHNY, CDR2 SVGAGI, per germline (reference sequence). The V segment lost 6 bases and the J segment 1 base; nucleotides outside the gene matches: 11. The CDR3 protein is CASRAPGQKENTEAFF. As DNA, the CDR3 is TGTGCCAGCAGAGCCCCGGGACAGAAAGAGAACACTGAAGCTTTCTTT.

The CDR3 here is CASSGQVTDTQYF. CDR3 nucleotides: TGTGCCAGCAGTGGGCAGGTCACAGATACGCAGTATTTT. V is TRBV2 and J is TRBJ2-3; D not resolved. V dropped 4 bases and J dropped 2 bases, with 7 bases sitting between them. Germline CDR1 and CDR2: SNHLY and FYNNEI. The CDR3 loop spans 13 amino acids.